The text below deals with one T cell receptor beta chain. In this sample, this clonotype turned up a few times. The antigen this receptor binds is unknown. Base-call qualities are not available, and no considerably larger clone is one nucleotide away. The record originates from a study of response to subunit inactivated influenza vaccine (dated by TCRdb to the late 2010s). Study-level background: Deep quantitative profiling of the T cell receptor repertoire was used in the study to follow responses to a trivalent subunit inactivated influenza vaccine.

The research as a whole found: The authors suggested that each seasonal influenza vaccination may recruit only a limited number of new T cells.

Library preparation employed RT-PCR. The sample was run on an Illumina HiSeq 2500. TCRdb itself trimmed the public reads at Q25 with fastp, ran MiXCR and retained productive beta chains. Entries that share a CDR3 protein sequence are merged under the most common genes and DNA. The sample profile shows about 700,000 distinct CDR3 sequences; about 14% of them were found once. Around 6.5% of the sample rests with the top ten. Inclusive of the bounding cysteine and phenylalanine, the CDR3 is 15 residues long. Only the CDR3 part of the read is kept: 45 bases, read in frame from the first base. V is pruned by 5 bases and J by 2 bases, leaving 8 bases of the junction without a gene match. CDR1 is given as SQVTM and CDR2 as ANQGSEA, both from the germline V gene.

This sample comprised PBMCs from blood, obtained less than 15 days before vaccination. The receptor was derived from a man aged 50 to 60 who received an inactivated influenza vaccine. Donor details come from another sample of the same person, matched by shared clones. Rearrangement joined TRBV29-1 to TRBJ2-3, with TRBD1 identical over 9 junction bases. The CDR3 reads CSVWARDRATDTQYF. The nucleotides read TGCAGCGTTTGGGCCCGGGACAGGGCCACAGATACGCAGTATTTT.